One sample yielded the 7 T cell receptor beta chains listed below, sequenced in a study of T cells in Graves' hyperthyroidism and ophthalmopathy. Amplified TCR beta CDR3 regions derived from RNA transcripts. Carried out on the TCR CDR3, a first-round RT-PCR used the HTBI primer set. From the multiplex PCR reads, TCRdb called clonotypes with MiXCR, one entry per CDR3 protein. Of over 120,000 distinct CDR3 sequences in the sample, around 20% are singletons; the top ten hold around two thirds. Input material: blood. These receptors were taken from a woman in her forties or fifties with Graves' hyperthyroidism that later progressed to Graves' ophthalmopathy.

This clonotype has at least ten counts. V and J are TRBV12-3 or TRBV12-4 and TRBJ2-7; TRBD1 aligns across 8 bases. The CDR3 loop spans 15 amino acids. V trimming: 3 bases; J trimming: 3 bases; junction bases outside the gene matches: 7. DNA of the CDR3: TGTGCCAGCAGTTTCTTGGACAGGGCGGGCTACGAGCAGTACTTC. Its translation is CASSFLDRAGYEQYF.

This clonotype was observed many times. The V call is TRBV28, the J call TRBJ2-7; TRBD1 aligns across 11 bases. The V and J ends lost 7 bases and 4 bases, in that order; junction bases with no gene match: 3. Germline lookup yields CDR1 MDHEN and CDR2 SYDVKM. This CDR3 has 13 amino acids. In nucleotides, the CDR3 is TGTGCCAGCAAGGGACAGGGGGGGTACGAGCAGTACTTC. It encodes CASKGQGGYEQYF.

This clonotype was detected only a few times. The chain combines TRBV30 with TRBJ2-7; D is ambiguous. Germline CDR1 reads GTSNPN; CDR2 reads SVGIG (reference sequence). This CDR3 is built from 11 residues. V lost 2 bases to trimming and J lost 6 bases, with 8 bases between them. CDR3 amino acids: CAWSLGGEQYF. DNA of the CDR3: TGTGCCTGGAGTTTGGGTGGCGAGCAGTACTTC.

The chain combines TRBV27 with TRBJ2-3; possible D gene TRBD2, 8 bases. The V end was cut by 5 bases, the J end by 1 base, with 19 bases between. CDR3 length equals 17 residues. Germline CDR1 MNHEY, CDR2 SMNVEV (reference sequence). This CDR3 is CASSELAGQGGTDTQYF. The DNA for the CDR3 is TGTGCCAGCAGTGAGCTAGCGGGCCAGGGGGGCACAGATACGCAGTATTTT.

In this sample, this clonotype turned up a few times. J is TRBJ2-1 and V is TRBV24-1, with D possibly matching TRBD1 (5 bases). This CDR3 has 18 residues. The ends were cut back, 0 bases at V and 0 bases at J, with 14 bases in the middle. CDR1 and CDR2 from the germline V gene are KGHDR and SFDVKD. The CDR3 DNA sequence: TGTGCCACCAGTGATTTGCGGGCTGGGGCCCGCTCCTACAATGAGCAGTTCTTC. Translating gives CATSDLRAGARSYNEQFF.

This chain connects TRBV2 to TRBJ2-5; 7 nucleotides agree with TRBD1. After removal of 4 bases from V and 4 bases from J, the junction contained 9 bases not matched to a gene. The germline V gene encodes CDR1 SNHLY and CDR2 FYNNEI. The CDR3 covers 15 residues. The CDR3 DNA follows: TGTGCCAGCAGTGGACAGACAGGGCCCAGAGAGACCCAGTACTTC. Translating gives CASSGQTGPRETQYF.

This clonotype was seen repeatedly, ten times or more. V is TRBV6-1 and J is TRBJ2-7; TRBD1 might be the D (5 bases). CDR1 is MNHNS, CDR2 SASEGT, per germline. There are 13 residues in the CDR3. With 5 bases removed from V and 4 bases from J, the gap between germline ends came to 12 bases. The CDR3, as DNA: TGTGCCAGCAGTTACCTGGCAGGGTACGAGCAGTACTTC. Translating it yields CASSYLAGYEQYF.